The 10 T cell receptor beta chains presented below share a single source sample, sequenced in a study of early T cells in non-severe SARS-CoV-2 infection. TCRdb ran MiXCR on the 5' RACE reads and lists one entry per CDR3 protein. The data show under 60,000 distinct CDR3 sequences, less than 9.5% seen once. The specimen comprised whole blood, sampled at baseline. The receptors were gathered from an adult who was a healthcare worker with PCR-confirmed SARS-CoV-2 infection or an uninfected control (not recorded which).

This clonotype was seen ten or more times. The V and J genes are TRBV7-3 and TRBJ2-1, with no clear D. CDR1 and CDR2 from the germline V gene are SGHTA and FQGTGA. V lost 1 base and J lost 4, with 5 bases in between. The CDR3 totals 13 residues. CDR3 nucleotide sequence: TGTGCCAGCAGCTTAATTTCGTACAATGAGCAGTTCTTC. Translated, it gives CASSLISYNEQFF.

This rearrangement joins TRBV20-1 to TRBJ1-2; TRBD1 is a possible D gene (5 bases). This CDR3 has 13 residues. Germline V gene data show CDR1 as DFQATT and CDR2 as SNEGSKA (reference sequence). V lost 5 bases to trimming and J lost 8 bases, with 18 bases between them. The CDR3 DNA reads TGCAGTGCTGGAAATACAGGTTCGGGCGGCTACACCTTC. Protein: CSAGNTGSGGYTF.

This clonotype was counted only a few times. This chain joins TRBV4-1 and TRBJ2-1, with 9 bases lining up with TRBD1. V lost 6 bases, J lost 2 bases, and 5 bases stayed unmatched. Per germline, CDR1 MGHRA and CDR2 YSYEKL. The CDR3 consists of 15 residues. CDR3: CASRPGQGPYNEQFF. The CDR3 nucleotides read TGCGCCAGCAGACCAGGACAGGGGCCCTACAATGAGCAGTTCTTC.

In its sample, this clonotype was seen a few times. The rearrangement uses TRBV27 and TRBJ2-7; 9 nucleotides align to TRBD1. Trimming cost V 5 bases and J 2 bases; bases outside gene matches: 7. There are 15 residues in the CDR3. Per the germline V gene, CDR1 is MNHEY and CDR2 is SMNVEV (reference sequence). CDR3 in amino acids: CASSTRDRVAYEQYF. CDR3 in DNA: TGTGCCAGCAGTACCCGGGACAGGGTTGCCTACGAGCAGTACTTC.

The rearrangement uses TRBV5-1 and TRBJ1-6; 7 bases map to TRBD1. J gave up 8 bases and V 5 bases, and 7 bases lay outside the gene matches. CDR1 is SGHRS, CDR2 YFSETQ, per germline. The CDR3 is 14 residues long. Written as DNA, the CDR3 is TGCGCCAGCAGACCCGACAGGGCACATTCACCCCTCCACTTT. Translation: CASRPDRAHSPLHF. The full variable domain, rest sourced from reference TRBV5-1 and TRBJ1-6, is KAGVTQTPRYLIKTRGQQVTLSCSPISGHRSVSWYQQTPGQGLQFLFEYFSETQRNKGNFPGRFSGRQFSNSRSEMNVSTLELGDSALYLCASRPDRAHSPLHFGNGTRLTVT.

This clonotype was seen many times. The chain has TRBV6-6 and TRBJ1-5; D call uncertain. With 2 bases removed from V and 7 bases from J, the gap between germline ends came to 12 bases. Germline CDR1 reads MNHNY; CDR2 reads SVGAGI (reference sequence). There are 14 residues in the CDR3. The CDR3 loop reads CASSYLDVGQPQHF. Written as DNA, the CDR3 is TGTGCCAGCAGTTACCTTGATGTCGGGCAGCCCCAGCATTTT.

This clonotype has a count of ten or more. V and J are TRBV5-1 and TRBJ1-6; D is undetermined. Per the germline V gene, CDR1 is SGHRS and CDR2 is YFSETQ. Trimming removed 0 bases at V and 6 bases at J, with 10 bases between. The CDR3 has 15 amino acids. Here the CDR3 DNA reads TGCGCCAGCAGCTTGGGGACTGAAACTAATTCACCCCTCCACTTT. Its translation is CASSLGTETNSPLHF.

In this sample, this clonotype turned up a few times. CDR3 nucleotide sequence: TGCGCCAGCAGCCAAGTTGGGACAGGGGACGAATCCTATGGCTACACCTTC. This sequence encodes CASSQVGTGDESYGYTF. The chain has TRBV4-1 and TRBJ1-2; 10 bases fit TRBD1. This CDR3 contains 17 residues. With V trimmed by 1 base and J by 4 bases, 9 bases remained unmatched. Germline-derived CDR1 and CDR2 are MGHRA and YSYEKL.

The chain combines TRBV12-3 or TRBV12-4 with TRBJ2-5; 7 bases are shared with TRBD1. The V gene end was trimmed by 5 bases and the J gene end by 5 bases; junction bases not matched to a gene: 8. The CDR3 contains 14 residues. This CDR3 is CASSRTGGVETQYF. Written as DNA, the CDR3 is TGTGCCAGCAGTCGGACAGGAGGTGTGGAGACCCAGTACTTC.

This chain uses TRBV11-2 with TRBJ2-3, with 14 bases identical to TRBD2. Trimming removed 5 bases from V and 0 bases from J; junction bases left unmatched: 16. Looked up from germline, CDR1 is SGHAT and CDR2 is FQNNGV. The CDR3 is 21 residues long. The CDR3 region is CASSPIRHGLAGGTSTDTQYF. The DNA of the CDR3 is TGTGCCAGCAGCCCGATACGGCACGGACTAGCGGGGGGTACTAGCACAGATACGCAGTATTTT.